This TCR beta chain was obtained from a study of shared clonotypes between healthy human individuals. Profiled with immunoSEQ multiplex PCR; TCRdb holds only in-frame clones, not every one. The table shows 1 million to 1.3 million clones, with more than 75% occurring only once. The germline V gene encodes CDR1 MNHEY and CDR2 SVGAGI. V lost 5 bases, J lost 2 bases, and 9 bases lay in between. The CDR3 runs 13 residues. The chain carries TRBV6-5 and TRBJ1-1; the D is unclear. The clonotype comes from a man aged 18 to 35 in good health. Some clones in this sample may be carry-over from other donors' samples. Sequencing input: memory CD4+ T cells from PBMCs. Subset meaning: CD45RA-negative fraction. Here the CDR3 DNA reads TGTGCCAGCAGTCCGCAACCAAACACTGAAGCTTTCTTT. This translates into CASSPQPNTEAFF.